The 5 T cell receptor beta chains given below trace back to one sample, sequenced in a study of T cell repertoires in cytomegalovirus infection (dated by TCRdb to between 2017 and 2020). The sample was run on an Illumina HiSeq 1500. TCRdb trimmed the raw reads at Q25, called clones with MiXCR and kept productive beta chains. Rows are unified per CDR3 protein, each entry keeping the most common DNA and genes. Present in this sample are around 210,000 distinct CDR3 sequences, about 7% of which were seen just once. Around 6% of the sample is in the top ten clones. The sequenced material came from PBMCs. These receptors all come from a human donor in good health (CMV status not recorded). Some clones in this sample may be carry-over from other donors' samples.

This clonotype was seen ten or more times. This sequence joins TRBV10-3 and TRBJ1-2; a weak D match, TRBD1 (5 bases). Trimming removed 0 bases from V and 0 bases from J, with 11 bases in between. This CDR3 comprises 16 residues. Per the germline V gene, CDR1 is ENHRY and CDR2 is SYGVKD. The CDR3, as DNA: TGTGCCATCAGTGAGTCGGGGGGACGGACTAACTATGGCTACACCTTC. It specifies CAISESGGRTNYGYTF.

In this sample, this clonotype turned up many times. This sequence joins TRBV2 and TRBJ1-2; unclear D gene. Germline V gene data show CDR1 as SNHLY and CDR2 as FYNNEI. Trimming removed 5 bases from V and 8 bases from J, with 12 bases in between. CDR3 size: 12 residues. CDR3 DNA: TGTGCCAGCAGTCCCGGCCTGGAGGGCTACACCTTC. It specifies CASSPGLEGYTF.

In this sample, this clonotype turned up many times. The chain is built from TRBV7-9 and TRBJ1-2; 10 bases fit TRBD1. The CDR3 loop spans 14 amino acids. J gave up 7 bases and V 2 bases, and 4 bases lay outside the gene matches. CDR1 and CDR2 from the germline V gene are SEHNR and FQNEAQ (reference sequence). The CDR3 sequence: CASSLSDRGSGYTF. As DNA, the CDR3 is TGTGCCAGCAGCTTATCGGACAGGGGGTCTGGCTACACCTTC.

There are a few counts of this clonotype. The chain recombines TRBV9 with TRBJ2-2, with 9 bases aligning to TRBD1. The CDR3 contains 14 residues. CDR1 and CDR2 (germline): SGDLS, YYNGEE. J was trimmed by 5 bases and V by 3 bases; bases with no gene match: 2. The CDR3 coding sequence is TGTGCCAGCAGCGAGGGACAGGGAACCGGGGAGCTGTTTTTT. This gives the protein CASSEGQGTGELFF.

Many counts were recorded for this clonotype. This chain links TRBV20-1 with TRBJ1-4, with D perhaps TRBD1 (6 bases). V was trimmed by 3 bases and J by 7 bases, leaving 12 bases between them. This CDR3 is 13 amino acids long. CDR1 is DFQATT and CDR2 is SNEGSKA in the germline V gene (reference sequence). Here the CDR3 reads CSASYRQAEKLFF. In DNA, the CDR3 is TGCAGTGCTAGCTATCGACAGGCTGAAAAACTGTTTTTT.